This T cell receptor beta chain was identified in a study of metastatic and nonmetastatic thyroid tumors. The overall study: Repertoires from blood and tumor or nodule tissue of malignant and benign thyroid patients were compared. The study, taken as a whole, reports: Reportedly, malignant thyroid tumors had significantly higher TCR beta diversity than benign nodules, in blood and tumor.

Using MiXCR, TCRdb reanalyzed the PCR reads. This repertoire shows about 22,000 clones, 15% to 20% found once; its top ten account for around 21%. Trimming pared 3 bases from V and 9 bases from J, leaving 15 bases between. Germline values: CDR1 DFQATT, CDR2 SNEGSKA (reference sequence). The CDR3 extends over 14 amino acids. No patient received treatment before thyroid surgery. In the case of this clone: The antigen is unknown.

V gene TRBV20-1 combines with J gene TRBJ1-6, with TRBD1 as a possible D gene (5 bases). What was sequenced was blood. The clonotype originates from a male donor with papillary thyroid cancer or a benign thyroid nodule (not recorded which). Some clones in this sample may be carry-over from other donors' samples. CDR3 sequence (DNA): TGCAGTGCTAGGGAGTCCGCAAGGGGTTCACCCCTCCACTTT. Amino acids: CSARESARGSPLHF.